Presented here are 32 T cell receptor beta chains from one specimen sequenced in a study of blood T cell repertoires in COVID-19. Using immunoSEQ multiplex PCR, the repertoire was profiled, and TCRdb retains in-frame clones only, with some absent. The sample consists of more than 300,000 clones, 87% of them appearing once. The sequenced material came from PBMCs or T cells enriched from blood (not recorded which). Receptor source: a woman in her twenties or thirties who had recovered from COVID-19.

V gene TRBV7-9 combines with J gene TRBJ1-2; 10 bases match TRBD1. Germline CDR1 and CDR2: SEHNR and FQNEAQ (reference sequence). This CDR3 region has 15 residues. With 4 bases clipped from V and 4 bases from J, the junction kept 6 bases outside the gene matches. As DNA, the CDR3 is TGTGCCAGCAGCTCCGGGACAGGGGCCACCTATGGCTACACCTTC. Translation gives CASSSGTGATYGYTF. The full variable domain, completed using reference TRBV7-9 and TRBJ1-2, is DTGVSQNPRHKITKRGQNVTFRCDPISEHNRLYWYRQTLGQGPEFLTYFQNEAQLEKSRLLSDRFSAERPKGSFSTLEIQRTEQGDSAMYLCASSSGTGATYGYTFGSGTRLTVV.

V is TRBV5-1 and J is TRBJ1-1; tentative D call: TRBD1 (5 bases). Germline values: CDR1 SGHRS, CDR2 YFSETQ. V was shortened by 4 bases and J by 6 bases, with 22 bases between the two germline ends. This CDR3 is built from 16 residues. The CDR3 is CASSNDFRAVKAEAFF. CDR3 nucleotides: TGCGCCAGCAGCAATGACTTCAGGGCGGTGAAGGCTGAAGCTTTCTTT.

The rearrangement uses TRBV5-1 and TRBJ2-3, with 7 bases aligning to TRBD1. Losses at the gene ends were 0 bases for V and 2 bases for J; bases not matched to a gene: 3. Germline CDR1 SGHRS, CDR2 YFSETQ. This CDR3 has 15 amino acids. This CDR3 reads CASSLEGQPTDTQYF. The CDR3 DNA reads as TGCGCCAGCAGCTTGGAGGGACAGCCCACAGATACGCAGTATTTT.

V gene TRBV3-1 (or the pseudogene TRBV3-2) combines with J gene TRBJ1-1, with a tentative D call TRBD1 (6 bases). V was pared by 3 bases and J by 1 base, with 9 bases between. Per the germline V gene, CDR1 is LGHDT and CDR2 is YNNKEL (reference sequence). The CDR3 runs 14 residues. The CDR3 loop is CASSHPTGNTEAFF. The CDR3 nucleotides are TGTGCCAGCAGCCACCCGACAGGGAACACTGAAGCTTTCTTT.

The V and J genes are TRBV4-1 and TRBJ1-2; D ambiguous. The V gene lost 2 bases and the J gene lost 7 bases, with 11 bases spanning the gap. Germline V gives CDR1 MGHRA, CDR2 YSYEKL. The CDR3 is 13 amino acids. The CDR3: CASSQHRGSGYTF. CDR3 DNA sequence: TGCGCCAGCAGCCAACACCGCGGAAGTGGCTACACCTTC.

This clone was observed a single time. The chain couples TRBV7-8 to TRBJ1-6; TRBD1 aligns across 8 bases. This CDR3 is built from 15 residues. With V trimmed by 1 base and J by 7 bases, 3 bases remained unmatched. The germline gives CDR1 SGHVS, CDR2 FQNEAQ. CDR3 DNA sequence: TGTGCCAGCAGCTTAGGTGGACAGGGAAATTCACCCCTCCACTTT. Translated: CASSLGGQGNSPLHF.

The chain carries TRBV7-9 and TRBJ2-7; D call uncertain. CDR3 size: 16 residues. V lost 1 base and J 0 bases, leaving 13 bases between the germline ends. Germline V lookup: CDR1 SEHNR, CDR2 FQNEAQ (reference sequence). CDR3 DNA sequence: TGTGCCAGCAGCTTAGGGTTCGGGTATCTCTCCTACGAGCAGTACTTC. It yields the protein CASSLGFGYLSYEQYF.

The chain recombines TRBV5-6 with TRBJ2-7; TRBD2 matches at 8 bases. Unmatched junction bases numbered 6, after V lost 4 bases and J lost 3 bases. The germline CDR1 and CDR2 sequences are SGHDT and YYEEEE. CDR3 length: 14 residues. The CDR3 DNA sequence: TGTGCCAGCAGCGAGGACCGGGAGGGCTACGAGCAGTACTTC. Encoded protein: CASSEDREGYEQYF.

The chain combines TRBV3-1 (or the pseudogene TRBV3-2) with TRBJ1-5, with D possibly being TRBD1 (6 bases). Germline assignment: CDR1 LGHDT and CDR2 YNNKEL (reference sequence). V lost 0 bases, J lost 3 bases, and 9 bases lay in between. The CDR3 runs to 15 residues. In nucleotides, the CDR3 is TGTGCCAGCAGCCAAGAGTGGGGGCACAATCAGCCCCAGCATTTT. This encodes CASSQEWGHNQPQHF.

This clone was recorded once. Other DNA sequences within the sample encode an identical CDR3. The V gene is TRBV9, the J gene TRBJ1-3; no definite D call. CDR3 length equals 14 residues. The germline V gene has CDR1 SGDLS and CDR2 YYNGEE. V lost 2 bases, J lost 0 bases, and 6 bases lay in between. CDR3 sequence (DNA): TGTGCCAGCAGCGTTGGGAGCTCTGGAAACACCATATATTTT. Its translation: CASSVGSSGNTIYF.

This chain uses TRBV18 with TRBJ1-5; 9 bases fit TRBD1. Germline loops: CDR1 KGHSH, CDR2 LQKENI. The CDR3 spans 12 residues. V shed 6 bases, J shed 6 bases, and the junction held 0 bases outside the gene matches. The CDR3 DNA sequence: TGTGCCAGCTCGGACAGGGGTCAGCCCCAGCATTTT. It translates to CASSDRGQPQHF.

This clone was seen only a few times. This chain connects TRBV19 to TRBJ1-2, with D uncertain. Trimming shortened V by 7 bases and J by 8 bases, and 17 bases separated the two germline ends. Looked up from germline, CDR1 is LNHDA and CDR2 is SQIVND (reference sequence). This CDR3 is 13 amino acids long. CDR3 DNA: TGTGCCAGTAATATGGGCAGTATAATCGGCTACACCTTC. Translating it yields CASNMGSIIGYTF.

CDR3 sequence (DNA): TGCGCCAGCAGCCAATTCCGAGGGTCGAACACTGAAGCTTTCTTT. It translates to CASSQFRGSNTEAFF. This chain links TRBV4-3 with TRBJ1-1; D ambiguous. V lost 2 bases and J lost 1, with 11 bases in between. This CDR3 is 15 amino acids long. Per the germline V gene, CDR1 is LGHNA and CDR2 is YSLEER.

J is TRBJ1-2 and V is TRBV6-4; TRBD1 agrees at 9 bases. This CDR3 has 16 residues. The germline gives CDR1 MRHNA, CDR2 SNTAGT. Trimming took 8 bases from V and 5 from J; bases not matched to a gene: 15. The CDR3 protein is CASRTNRDRDSYGYTF. CDR3 nucleotide sequence: TGTGCCAGCCGAACCAACCGGGACAGGGACAGTTATGGCTACACCTTC.

This sequence joins TRBV7-9 and TRBJ1-1; the D is unclear. Trimming cost V 4 bases and J 3 bases, with 15 bases left between them. This CDR3 contains 15 residues. Germline CDR1 SEHNR, CDR2 FQNEAQ (reference sequence). This CDR3 is CASSSPQRLHTEAFF. The CDR3 bases are TGTGCCAGCAGCTCGCCACAGAGATTACACACTGAAGCTTTCTTT.

V usage is TRBV6-5 and J usage is TRBJ1-4; 9 bases map to TRBD1. The junction had 8 bases not matched to a gene; V was cut back by 2 bases and J by 10 bases. The germline gives CDR1 MNHEY, CDR2 SVGAGI. This CDR3 spans 15 amino acids. As DNA, the CDR3 is TGTGCCAGCAGTTACGGACAGGGGTCTGGGCTAAAACTGTTTTTT. This encodes CASSYGQGSGLKLFF.

The chain links TRBV11-2 to TRBJ2-1; 9 nucleotides align to TRBD1. Germline V lookup: CDR1 SGHAT, CDR2 FQNNGV. After removal of 3 bases from V and 4 bases from J, the junction contained 10 bases not matched to a gene. This CDR3 has 17 amino acids. The CDR3 DNA is TGTGCCAGCAGCTTTCTCGGGGGACAGGGAAAATACAATGAGCAGTTCTTC. It specifies CASSFLGGQGKYNEQFF.

CDR3 in amino acids: CASSQEITGTGRYEQYF. The CDR3 DNA reads as TGCGCCAGCAGCCAAGAGATTACAGGGACCGGGAGGTACGAGCAGTACTTC. The V gene is TRBV4-1, the J gene TRBJ2-7, with D perhaps matching TRBD2 (7 bases). The V end was cut by 0 bases, the J end by 4 bases, with 19 bases between. The CDR3 loop spans 17 amino acids. The germline CDR1 and CDR2 sequences are MGHRA and YSYEKL.

This CDR3 reads CASRDRLANYGYTF. The CDR3 nucleotides read TGTGCCAGCAGGGACAGGTTAGCCAACTATGGCTACACCTTC. The rearrangement links TRBV5-5 to TRBJ1-2; 7 nucleotides align to TRBD1. The CDR3 loop spans 14 amino acids. The trim removed 5 bases at V and 2 bases at J, leaving 6 bases unmatched. CDR1 is SGHKS, CDR2 YYEKEE, per germline (reference sequence).

The chain combines TRBV19 with TRBJ1-1; D perhaps matches TRBD1 (5 bases). Germline V gene lookup returns CDR1 LNHDA and CDR2 SQIVND (reference sequence). V was pared by 1 base and J by 5 bases, with 17 bases between. CDR3 length: 16 amino acids. CDR3 protein: CASSIGPLRGRTEAFF. The CDR3 coding sequence is TGTGCCAGTAGTATAGGACCCCTTCGGGGGAGGACTGAAGCTTTCTTT.

The chain couples TRBV6-2 or TRBV6-3 to TRBJ2-7; 10 bases match TRBD2. The junction had 6 bases not matched to a gene; V was cut back by 2 bases and J by 2 bases. CDR3 size: 16 residues. Per germline, CDR1 MNHEY and CDR2 SVGEGT. In DNA, the CDR3 is TGTGCCAGCAGTTACCGTTGGACTAGCGGAACCTACGAGCAGTACTTC. This codes for CASSYRWTSGTYEQYF.

This sequence joins TRBV7-8 and TRBJ1-1; 10 positions match TRBD1. CDR3 length equals 15 residues. V shed 4 bases and J 1 base; nucleotides not matched to a gene: 3. The germline V gene encodes CDR1 SGHVS and CDR2 FQNEAQ. The CDR3 reads CASSWDRGRNTEAFF. In nucleotides, the CDR3 is TGTGCCAGCAGCTGGGACAGGGGTCGGAACACTGAAGCTTTCTTT.

V usage is TRBV18 and J usage is TRBJ1-6, with D tentatively TRBD1 (6 bases). Trimming cost V 3 bases and J 10 bases, with 16 bases left between them. Germline lookup yields CDR1 KGHSH and CDR2 LQKENI. The CDR3 length is 15 residues. The CDR3 DNA reads as TGTGCCAGCTCACCGATAACAGGGACCGGCTCACCCCTCCACTTT. It encodes CASSPITGTGSPLHF.

The V and J genes are TRBV11-3 and TRBJ2-3; D is undetermined. The V and J ends lost 5 bases and 3 bases respectively, with 9 bases between them. The CDR3 runs to 13 residues. The germline V gene encodes CDR1 SGHNT and CDR2 YENEEA. This CDR3 reads CASSRRMTDTQYF. CDR3 nucleotide sequence: TGTGCCAGCAGCCGTAGAATGACAGATACGCAGTATTTT.

This rearrangement joins TRBV4-1 to TRBJ1-1, with 10 bases matching TRBD1. The CDR3 has 15 amino acids. V trimming: 3 bases; J trimming: 4 bases; junction bases outside the gene matches: 5. The germline CDR1 and CDR2 sequences are MGHRA and YSYEKL. The DNA for the CDR3 is TGCGCCAGCAGCCAGGCGGGACAGGGGAGCACTGAAGCTTTCTTT. It yields the protein CASSQAGQGSTEAFF.

V and J are TRBV6-2 or TRBV6-3 and TRBJ1-2; D not certain. The germline V and J ends were trimmed by 3 bases and 7 bases, with 15 bases remaining between them. This CDR3 is built from 14 residues. Germline V gene sequence: CDR1 MNHEY, CDR2 SVGEGT. CDR3 coding DNA: TGTGCCAGCAGTTATCCCGGGTATTTGGGTGGCTACACCTTC. Translating it yields CASSYPGYLGGYTF.

V usage is TRBV6-2 or TRBV6-3 and J usage is TRBJ2-3, with 9 bases matching TRBD1. V was pared by 2 bases and J by 3 bases, with 6 bases of the junction left unmatched. The germline gives CDR1 MNHEY, CDR2 SVGEGT. The CDR3 loop spans 16 amino acids. In DNA form, the CDR3 reads TGTGCCAGCAGTTACCCGACAGGGGGGTATACAGATACGCAGTATTTT. Its protein is CASSYPTGGYTDTQYF.

The chain has TRBV9 and TRBJ2-5, with a weak D call TRBD2 (5 bases). The CDR3 has 13 amino acids. Germline V gene lookup returns CDR1 SGDLS and CDR2 YYNGEE. V was pared by 4 bases and J by 4 bases, with 11 bases between. CDR3 sequence (DNA): TGTGCCAGCAGCCGAATGAGCGGAGAGACCCAGTACTTC. It encodes CASSRMSGETQYF.

The chain employs TRBV29-1 and TRBJ2-5; a possible D gene is TRBD1 (5 bases). V was clipped by 6 bases and J by 4 bases, with 9 bases between them. This CDR3 comprises 11 residues. Germline lookup yields CDR1 SQVTM and CDR2 ANQGSEA. The CDR3 protein is CSVRGRETQYF. The CDR3 coding sequence is TGCAGCGTAAGGGGTCGAGAGACCCAGTACTTC.

The chain uses TRBV10-3 and TRBJ2-1; TRBD2 aligns across 13 bases. The ends lost 4 bases at V and 8 bases at J; junction bases unmatched: 5. Germline values: CDR1 ENHRY, CDR2 SYGVKD. The CDR3 sequence is 15 residues long. Here the CDR3 reads CAISAGTSGAYEQFF. The CDR3 DNA reads TGTGCCATCAGTGCCGGGACTAGCGGGGCCTATGAGCAGTTCTTC.

The rearrangement joins TRBV25-1 to TRBJ1-1, with D maybe TRBD1 (5 bases). Germline CDR1 is MGHDK and CDR2 is SYGVNS. V lost 3 bases to trimming and J lost 5 bases, with 16 bases between them. The CDR3 spans 15 residues. The CDR3 nucleotides are TGTGCCAGCAGTGATTTTGGGGGGAAGAGGACTGAAGCTTTCTTT. It encodes CASSDFGGKRTEAFF.

The rearrangement joins TRBV27 to TRBJ1-4; D unclear. Germline CDR1 and CDR2: MNHEY and SMNVEV (reference sequence). This CDR3 comprises 13 residues. V was trimmed by 8 bases and J by 2 bases, leaving 9 bases between them. The chain's CDR3 is CASSQRTNEKLFF. CDR3 sequence (DNA): TGTGCCAGCTCTCAGAGGACTAATGAAAAACTGTTTTTT.